These 31 T cell receptor beta chains were sequenced from one sample in a study of shared clonotypes between healthy human individuals. TCRdb's table, derived via immunoSEQ multiplex PCR, lists solely in-frame clones and lacks some. The data contain approximately 530,000 clones, more than 95% of them singletons. The sequenced sample was naive CD4+ T cells sorted from blood. This sample's subset: CD45RA+ positively selected. The receptors were sampled from a woman aged 30 to 39 in good health.

This clone occurred once. The CDR3 DNA reads as TGTGCCTGGTCCCAGGCGACTAGCCCGGAGACCCAGTACTTC. Protein product: CAWSQATSPETQYF. V and J are TRBV30 and TRBJ2-5, with 7 bases aligning to TRBD2. CDR1 and CDR2 from the germline V gene are GTSNPN and SVGIG (reference sequence). The CDR3 is 14 residues long. Losses at the gene ends were 5 bases for V and 5 bases for J; bases not matched to a gene: 11.

This chain links TRBV7-2 with TRBJ1-1, with D possibly being TRBD1 (5 bases). This CDR3 has 14 residues. CDR1 is SGHTA, CDR2 FQGNSA, per germline. The V gene lost 0 bases and the J gene lost 5 bases, with 10 bases spanning the gap. This CDR3 is CASSLAGAGTEAFF. CDR3 bases: TGTGCCAGCAGCTTAGCCGGGGCCGGGACTGAAGCTTTCTTT.

The V call is TRBV5-6, the J call TRBJ1-2; 8 bases line up with TRBD1. The germline CDR1 and CDR2 sequences are SGHDT and YYEEEE. V was pared by 2 bases and J by 4 bases, with 7 bases of the junction left unmatched. CDR3 length equals 15 residues. CDR3 in amino acids: CASSFPEDRVYGYTF. In DNA form, the CDR3 reads TGTGCCAGCAGCTTCCCGGAGGACAGGGTCTATGGCTACACCTTC.

V is TRBV6-4 and J is TRBJ1-2, with a possible D match to TRBD1 (5 bases). V gave up 0 bases and J gave up 2 bases, with 7 bases separating them. CDR1 and CDR2 from the germline V gene are MRHNA and SNTAGT. The CDR3 is 14 amino acids. Here the CDR3 reads CASSDSWGNYGYTF. The DNA of the CDR3 is TGTGCCAGCAGTGACTCATGGGGGAACTATGGCTACACCTTC.

This chain joins TRBV6-5 and TRBJ1-1; TRBD1 matches at 7 bases. Losses at the gene ends were 2 bases for V and 3 bases for J; bases not matched to a gene: 6. The germline gives CDR1 MNHEY, CDR2 SVGAGI. This CDR3 region has 15 residues. The CDR3 bases are TGTGCCAGCAGTTACACCGACAGGGTGGACACTGAAGCTTTCTTT. Protein product: CASSYTDRVDTEAFF.

The chain combines TRBV7-8 with TRBJ2-3, with TRBD2 matching 13 bases. With 4 bases clipped from V and 2 bases from J, the junction kept 3 bases outside the gene matches. The length of the CDR3 is 16 residues. Germline values: CDR1 SGHVS, CDR2 FQNEAQ. CDR3 sequence: CASSSGTSGNTDTQYF. The CDR3 bases are TGTGCCAGCAGCTCGGGGACTAGCGGGAACACAGATACGCAGTATTTT.

This rearrangement joins TRBV28 to TRBJ2-1, with 10 nucleotides matching TRBD2. Germline CDR1 reads MDHEN; CDR2 reads SYDVKM. The V and J ends lost 5 bases and 14 bases, in that order; junction bases with no gene match: 15. CDR3 size: 15 residues. The CDR3 is CASSLPGMSGRAEFF. CDR3 nucleotide sequence: TGTGCCAGCAGTCTACCGGGAATGAGCGGGAGGGCCGAGTTCTTC.

This chain uses TRBV25-1 with TRBJ1-2, with D hard to call. The CDR3 is made up of 15 amino acids. With 3 bases removed from V and 8 bases from J, the gap between germline ends came to 19 bases. Germline assignment: CDR1 MGHDK and CDR2 SYGVNS. The CDR3: CASSDARQGFVGYTF. CDR3 coding DNA: TGTGCCAGCAGTGATGCGCGTCAAGGGTTCGTAGGCTACACCTTC.

The chain couples TRBV28 to TRBJ2-7; TRBD2 is a possible D gene (6 bases). V was shortened by 7 bases and J by 0 bases, with 13 bases between the two germline ends. Germline lookup yields CDR1 MDHEN and CDR2 SYDVKM. There are 14 residues in the CDR3. The DNA for the CDR3 is TGTGCCAGCATAAATGGCGGGGCCTCCTACGAGCAGTACTTC. Translated, it gives CASINGGASYEQYF.

V gene TRBV28 combines with J gene TRBJ1-5; 8 nucleotides align to TRBD1. Germline-derived CDR1 and CDR2 are MDHEN and SYDVKM. After removal of 4 bases from V and 6 bases from J, the junction contained 5 bases not matched to a gene. The CDR3 loop spans 14 amino acids. The CDR3 sequence: CASSSPQGGQPQHF. The CDR3 bases are TGTGCCAGCAGTTCCCCACAGGGGGGTCAGCCCCAGCATTTT.

The chain joins TRBV6-6 to TRBJ1-5; D perhaps matches TRBD1 (5 bases). Germline CDR1 reads MNHNY; CDR2 reads SVGAGI (reference sequence). This CDR3 spans 13 amino acids. V dropped 2 bases and J dropped 7 bases, with 9 bases sitting between them. The CDR3 sequence is CASSYQGKQPQHF. The CDR3 DNA sequence: TGTGCCAGCAGTTACCAGGGAAAGCAGCCCCAGCATTTT.

The genes are TRBV9 and TRBJ1-2; D not resolved. Germline loops: CDR1 SGDLS, CDR2 YYNGEE. This CDR3 has 13 residues. Trimming took off 2 bases at V and 0 bases at J, with 5 bases between the two ends. This CDR3 is CASSVQANYGYTF. As DNA, the CDR3 is TGTGCCAGCAGCGTGCAGGCTAACTATGGCTACACCTTC.

The CDR3 region has the DNA TGTGCCAGCAGTTTTGGGGTAGGTGGCGAGCAGTACTTC. It yields the protein CASSFGVGGEQYF. The chain links TRBV6-5 to TRBJ2-7; no clear D gene. The V gene's germline CDR1 is MNHEY and CDR2 SVGAGI. The CDR3 spans 13 residues. V lost 4 bases and J lost 6, with 13 bases in between.

The chain uses TRBV30 and TRBJ2-5; 8 nucleotides agree with TRBD1. The CDR3 spans 14 residues. The V gene's germline CDR1 is GTSNPN and CDR2 SVGIG (reference sequence). Trimming cost V 0 bases and J 5 bases; bases outside gene matches: 5. CDR3 coding DNA: TGTGCCTGGAGTGTAGCAGGGGGCGGGGAGACCCAGTACTTC. Protein sequence: CAWSVAGGGETQYF.

This chain links TRBV2 with TRBJ1-2; D is possibly TRBD1 (6 bases). Germline loops: CDR1 SNHLY, CDR2 FYNNEI. The CDR3 is 16 amino acids. V lost 0 bases and J lost 1, with 12 bases in between. The CDR3, as DNA: TGTGCCAGCAGTGAAGCGCTTGGGGGCAGTAACTATGGCTACACCTTC. As protein: CASSEALGGSNYGYTF.

This chain uses TRBV19 with TRBJ2-7, with 8 bases that match TRBD1. V trimming: 10 bases; J trimming: 3 bases; junction bases outside the gene matches: 5. Germline-derived CDR1 and CDR2 are LNHDA and SQIVND (reference sequence). The CDR3 is 12 amino acids. The CDR3 DNA follows: TGTGCCAACCCAGGACAGGGCTACGAGCAGTACTTC. As protein: CANPGQGYEQYF.

The CDR3 is CASSQARSVDYEQYF. The CDR3 DNA reads TGCGCCAGCAGCCAAGCCCGAAGTGTCGACTACGAGCAGTACTTC. The genes are TRBV4-1 and TRBJ2-5; D gene unclear. The J call is doubtful: the DNA matches TRBJ2-7 better. Germline-derived CDR1 and CDR2 are MGHRA and YSYEKL. The CDR3 covers 15 residues.

The gene calls are TRBV5-1 and TRBJ2-1; D may be TRBD1 (6 bases). This CDR3 region has 13 residues. Between the trimmed V and J ends, which lost 2 bases and 10 bases, there was a span of 13 bases. Looked up from germline, CDR1 is SGHRS and CDR2 is YFSETQ. The CDR3 region has the DNA TGCGCCAGCAGCTTTACAGGGTTAAGGGAGCAGTTCTTC. Translation: CASSFTGLREQFF.

The rearrangement joins TRBV7-2 to TRBJ2-7, with unresolved D. The CDR3 loop spans 16 amino acids. V was shortened by 5 bases and J by 0 bases, with 17 bases between the two germline ends. Germline V lookup: CDR1 SGHTA, CDR2 FQGNSA. Here the CDR3 DNA reads TGTGCCAGCAGCCTAGGGCGGAGCTTAAGCTCCTACGAGCAGTACTTC. It specifies CASSLGRSLSSYEQYF.

V is TRBV19 and J is TRBJ1-1; 12 positions match TRBD1. The germline V gene has CDR1 LNHDA and CDR2 SQIVND (reference sequence). V gave up 7 bases and J gave up 7 bases; unmatched junction bases: 13. The length of the CDR3 is 16 residues. CDR3 in DNA: TGTGCCAGTACCAAGCGTCCGGGACAGGGGGCTCTTGAAGCTTTCTTT. This sequence encodes CASTKRPGQGALEAFF.

CDR3 sequence (DNA): TGTGCCAGCAGCGTGGGGGGAGCTATAGCGGGAGGCAAAAACATTCAGTACTTC. Translation gives CASSVGGAIAGGKNIQYF. The chain couples TRBV9 to TRBJ2-4, with 10 bases that match TRBD2. This CDR3 is built from 18 residues. The germline V gene encodes CDR1 SGDLS and CDR2 YYNGEE. V gave up 2 bases and J gave up 3 bases; unmatched junction bases: 11.

V gene TRBV11-2 combines with J gene TRBJ2-7; the match to TRBD2 covers 9 bases. Germline CDR1 is SGHAT and CDR2 is FQNNGV. The junction had 1 base not matched to a gene; V was cut back by 1 base and J by 0 bases. The CDR3 runs to 15 residues. The CDR3 here is CASSLVSGSSYEQYF. CDR3 sequence (DNA): TGTGCCAGCAGCTTAGTTAGCGGGAGCTCCTACGAGCAGTACTTC.

This clone has only one observation. The chain is built from TRBV5-1 and TRBJ1-1; a possible D gene is TRBD1 (5 bases). V lost 1 base and J lost 3, with 13 bases in between. The germline V gene has CDR1 SGHRS and CDR2 YFSETQ. The CDR3 loop spans 15 amino acids. The DNA for the CDR3 is TGCGCCAGCAGCTTGCCTGAAGTGGGGGACACTGAAGCTTTCTTT. It codes for CASSLPEVGDTEAFF.

The chain recombines TRBV5-4 with TRBJ2-5; 8 positions match TRBD2. CDR3 length equals 15 residues. CDR1 SGHNT and CDR2 YYREEE come from the germline V gene (reference sequence). V trimming: 3 bases; J trimming: 11 bases; junction bases outside the gene matches: 15. The CDR3 bases are TGTGCCAGCAGCTCACCGGGACTAGGAGGGAGTTGGCAGTACTTC. Amino acid sequence: CASSSPGLGGSWQYF.

The rearrangement joins TRBV6-1 to TRBJ2-1, with 7 nucleotides matching TRBD1. V shed 4 bases, J shed 3 bases, and the junction held 9 bases outside the gene matches. This CDR3 spans 16 amino acids. CDR1 is MNHNS and CDR2 is SASEGT in the germline V gene. In nucleotides, the CDR3 is TGTGCCAGCAGTGTCAGAGACAGGGCAAGCTACAATGAGCAGTTCTTC. Protein product: CASSVRDRASYNEQFF.

The count of this clone is one. V usage is TRBV28 and J usage is TRBJ2-6; D is ambiguous. The CDR3 length is 18 residues. Per germline, CDR1 MDHEN and CDR2 SYDVKM. V gave up 5 bases and J gave up 0 bases, with 17 bases separating them. DNA for the CDR3: TGTGCCAGCAGTACCCCCCCCTCGAGAGGCTCTGGGGCCAACGTCCTGACTTTC. Residues: CASSTPPSRGSGANVLTF.

This chain joins TRBV10-3 and TRBJ1-3, with TRBD1 as a possible D gene (6 bases). The CDR3 contains 16 residues. Germline assignment: CDR1 ENHRY and CDR2 SYGVKD. The V and J ends lost 3 bases and 2 bases respectively, with 14 bases between them. In DNA, the CDR3 is TGTGCCATCAGTGACTTTTGGGGGGCGCCTGGAAACACCATATATTTT. Its protein is CAISDFWGAPGNTIYF.

The chain carries TRBV7-2 and TRBJ1-5; D is possibly TRBD1 (6 bases). V lost 3 bases, J lost 0 bases, and 9 bases lay in between. CDR1 and CDR2 (germline): SGHTA, FQGNSA. This CDR3 contains 15 residues. This CDR3 reads CASSLTGFSNQPQHF. Here the CDR3 DNA reads TGTGCCAGCAGCTTGACAGGCTTTAGCAATCAGCCCCAGCATTTT.

The chain has TRBV11-1 and TRBJ2-3; 7 bases agree with TRBD1. The germline V gene has CDR1 SGHAT and CDR2 FQDESV (reference sequence). J lost 7 bases, V lost 7 bases, and 11 bases had no gene match. The CDR3 is made up of 14 amino acids. The CDR3 is CASTSGQRRHTQYF. The CDR3 DNA reads as TGTGCCAGCACCTCGGGACAGCGCAGGCATACGCAGTATTTT.

The chain couples TRBV4-1 to TRBJ1-5, with 11 bases that match TRBD1. Germline V CDR1 and CDR2: MGHRA, YSYEKL. There are 15 residues in the CDR3. The J segment lost 6 bases and the V segment lost 5 bases, leaving 6 bases of the junction unmatched. The CDR3 is CASSLDRGQRQPQHF. In nucleotides, the CDR3 is TGCGCCAGCAGCTTGGACAGGGGGCAACGTCAGCCCCAGCATTTT.

V gene TRBV28 combines with J gene TRBJ2-1; 7 bases match TRBD2. The germline V gene has CDR1 MDHEN and CDR2 SYDVKM. V shed 7 bases, J shed 2 bases, and the junction held 8 bases outside the gene matches. This CDR3 comprises 15 residues. CDR3 region: CASISASGAYNEQFF. The CDR3 DNA follows: TGTGCCAGCATCTCGGCTAGCGGAGCCTACAATGAGCAGTTCTTC.